Listed below are T cell receptor beta chains from one sample, sequenced in a study of blood T cell repertoires in COVID-19. Using immunoSEQ multiplex PCR, the repertoire was profiled, and TCRdb retains in-frame clones only, with some absent. In the table there are about 30,000 clones, about 94% of which are singletons. Sequenced input: peripheral blood. These receptors were obtained from a human donor with active COVID-19. The donor label of this sample is uncertain. CDR3s include the opening cysteine and the closing phenylalanine or tryptophan. The order of the fields is clone size, V gene, D gene, J gene, CDR3 protein, CDR3 DNA. The D gene is left open where the match is weak. Clone size is shown for a subset of rows, as once, few, many or a class of expanded clone.

-	TRBV10-2	TRBD1	TRBJ2-7	CAVDRDSYEQYF	TGCGCCGTTGACAGGGACTCCTACGAGCAGTACTTC
-	TRBV18	TRBD2	TRBJ2-5	CASSPRQAGGRQQETQYF	TGTGCCAGCTCACCACGTCAAGCGGGGGGGCGACAGCAAGAGACCCAGTACTTC
-	TRBV7-7	-	TRBJ2-1	CASSLAFGSYNEQFF	TGTGCCAGCAGCTTAGCTTTCGGCTCCTACAATGAGCAGTTCTTC
-	TRBV10-3	-	TRBJ2-2	CAISDRGSLTGELFF	TGTGCCATCAGTGACAGAGGGAGTTTGACCGGGGAGCTGTTTTTT
-	TRBV19	-	TRBJ1-5	CASSMGSNQPQHF	TGTGCCAGTAGTATGGGCAGCAATCAGCCCCAGCATTTT
once	TRBV9	TRBD2	TRBJ2-2	CASSVTTRGGSTGELFF	TGTGCCAGCAGCGTAACCACTCGGGGGGGAAGCACCGGGGAGCTGTTTTTT
-	TRBV19	TRBD2	TRBJ2-5	CASSIYGNSGKGETQYF	TGTGCCAGTAGTATTTACGGAAACAGCGGGAAAGGAGAGACCCAGTACTTC
-	TRBV4-1	TRBD1	TRBJ2-7	CASRKGQGADEQYF	TGCGCCAGCAGGAAGGGACAGGGGGCCGACGAGCAGTACTTC
-	TRBV5-1	TRBD1	TRBJ2-2	CASTRDRGDTGELFF	TGCGCCAGTACCCGGGACAGGGGGGACACCGGGGAGCTGTTTTTT
-	TRBV12-3/TRBV12-4	-	TRBJ1-2	CASSFGQTYGYTF	TGTGCCAGCAGTTTCGGACAAACTTATGGCTACACCTTC
-	TRBV11-2	-	TRBJ1-4	CASSLFGGEKLFF	TGTGCCAGCAGCTTGTTCGGAGGGGAAAAACTGTTTTTT
-	TRBV2	-	TRBJ2-2	CASSAGRELFF	TGTGCCAGCAGTGCAGGGAGGGAGCTGTTTTTT
-	TRBV29-1	TRBD1	TRBJ2-3	CSAKQGTSTDTQYF	TGCAGCGCGAAACAGGGGACGAGCACAGATACGCAGTATTTT
-	TRBV28	TRBD2	TRBJ2-7	CASRGASGRGSYEQYF	TGTGCCAGCAGGGGAGCTAGCGGGAGGGGATCCTACGAGCAGTACTTC
-	TRBV4-1	TRBD1	TRBJ1-3	CASSQEGTAGNTIYF	TGCGCCAGCAGCCAGGAGGGGACAGCAGGAAACACCATATATTTT
-	TRBV19	TRBD1	TRBJ2-7	CASSTPTGVHYEQYF	TGTGCCAGTAGCACCCCAACAGGGGTCCACTACGAGCAGTACTTC
-	TRBV12-3/TRBV12-4	-	TRBJ1-1	CASSPGGYTEAFF	TGTGCCAGCAGTCCGGGGGGATACACTGAAGCTTTCTTT
-	TRBV30	-	TRBJ2-7	CAWIPALSVPYEQYF	TGTGCCTGGATCCCAGCCCTTAGCGTACCCTACGAGCAGTACTTC
-	TRBV3-1/TRBV3-2	-	TRBJ1-5	CASSQDSYGNQPQHF	TGTGCCAGCAGCCAAGACAGTTATGGCAATCAGCCCCAGCATTTT
-	TRBV19	TRBD1	TRBJ1-6	CASRNQGVNSPLHF	TGTGCCAGTAGGAACCAGGGGGTTAATTCACCCCTCCACTTT
-	TRBV29-1	-	TRBJ1-4	CSVQVIDEKLFF	TGCAGCGTACAGGTTATCGATGAAAAACTGTTTTTT
-	TRBV19	-	TRBJ2-7	CASSAQGSKTARYEQYF	TGTGCCAGTAGTGCCCAGGGGTCAAAGACCGCTAGGTACGAGCAGTACTTC
-	TRBV3-1/TRBV3-2	TRBD2	TRBJ2-5	CASSQTSAGGQETQYF	TGTGCCAGCAGCCAAACTAGCGCGGGGGGCCAAGAGACCCAGTACTTC
-	TRBV6-6	-	TRBJ2-1	CASSRGQYNEQFF	TGTGCCAGCAGCCGTGGACAGTACAATGAGCAGTTCTTC
-	TRBV14	-	TRBJ1-2	CASSPLLGLTGGYTF	TGTGCCAGCAGCCCCTTATTGGGACTAACTGGTGGCTACACCTTC
-	TRBV14	TRBD2	TRBJ2-3	CASSPRTSGSTDTQYF	TGTGCCAGCAGCCCTAGGACTAGCGGGAGCACAGATACGCAGTATTTT
-	TRBV7-8	TRBD2	TRBJ2-7	CASSLVASGQSSSYEQYF	TGTGCCAGCAGCTTAGTGGCTAGCGGGCAATCGAGCTCCTACGAGCAGTACTTC
-	TRBV30	TRBD1	TRBJ1-4	CAWSIQGAGEKLFF	TGTGCCTGGAGTATCCAGGGGGCTGGGGAAAAACTGTTTTTT
once	TRBV6-2/TRBV6-3	TRBD2	TRBJ2-1	CASSRGTSREEFF	TGTGCCAGCAGTCGTGGGACTAGTCGAGAGGAGTTCTTC
-	TRBV5-1	TRBD2	TRBJ2-5	CASTRGAGTQETQYF	TGCGCCAGCACCCGAGGAGCGGGGACCCAAGAGACCCAGTACTTC
-	TRBV5-4	TRBD2	TRBJ2-2	CASSLASGGARTGELFF	TGTGCCAGCAGCTTGGCCAGCGGGGGGGCCCGCACCGGGGAGCTGTTTTTT
-	TRBV4-3	-	TRBJ1-2	CASSPNLGQIYPADYGYTF	TGCGCCAGCAGCCCCAACCTTGGACAGATTTACCCGGCGGACTATGGCTACACCTTC
few	TRBV5-1	TRBD1	TRBJ1-1	CASSFKTPGQGTEAFF	TGCGCCAGCAGCTTCAAGACTCCGGGACAGGGCACTGAAGCTTTCTTT
-	TRBV7-8	TRBD1	TRBJ1-4	CASSLRQGRGEKLFF	TGTGCCAGCAGCCTAAGACAGGGGAGGGGTGAAAAACTGTTTTTT
-	TRBV10-3	-	TRBJ2-7	CAIRTSSYEQYF	TGTGCCATCAGGACATCTTCCTACGAGCAGTACTTC
-	TRBV9	-	TRBJ2-7	CASSVEPGPYEQYF	TGTGCCAGCAGCGTAGAGCCAGGGCCCTACGAGCAGTACTTC
-	TRBV24-1	TRBD2	TRBJ2-1	CATSDQRGGISREKQFF	TGTGCCACCAGTGACCAGCGGGGGGGCATTTCGCGTGAGAAGCAGTTCTTC
-	TRBV6-1	TRBD2	TRBJ2-7	CASSEASGAYEQYF	TGTGCCAGCAGTGAAGCTAGCGGGGCCTACGAGCAGTACTTC
-	TRBV7-2	-	TRBJ1-5	CASSLHGDQPQHF	TGTGCCAGCAGCTTACACGGAGATCAGCCCCAGCATTTT
-	TRBV4-1	TRBD1	TRBJ2-7	CASSQTTRGQGSHEQYF	TGCGCCAGCAGCCAAACAACGCGGGGACAGGGGAGCCACGAGCAGTACTTC
-	TRBV6-1	-	TRBJ2-7	CASSEGTVAYEQYF	TGTGCCAGCAGTGAAGGGACAGTGGCCTACGAGCAGTACTTC
-	TRBV6-6	-	TRBJ2-7	CASSYPQGGEQYF	TGTGCCAGCAGTTACCCACAGGGGGGGGAGCAGTACTTC
-	TRBV18	TRBD2	TRBJ2-3	CASSDTTGGPQYF	TGTGCCAGCTCCGATACGACGGGAGGGCCCCAGTATTTT
-	TRBV7-9	TRBD2	TRBJ2-1	CASSSPWAGGIENEQFF	TGTGCCAGCAGTTCCCCCTGGGCGGGGGGGATTGAAAATGAGCAGTTCTTC
-	TRBV19	TRBD1	TRBJ1-2	CASSIVGGAYGYTF	TGTGCCAGTAGTATAGTAGGGGGCGCCTATGGCTACACCTTC
-	TRBV5-5	TRBD1	TRBJ1-4	CASSRGQVEKLFF	TGTGCCAGCAGCCGGGGACAGGTGGAAAAACTGTTTTTT
once	TRBV28	-	TRBJ2-3	CASRSGASFTDTQYF	TGTGCCAGCAGATCAGGGGCCAGCTTCACAGATACGCAGTATTTT
-	TRBV7-2	TRBD2	TRBJ2-3	CASSTRGGADTQYF	TGTGCCAGCAGCACCCGGGGGGGAGCAGATACGCAGTATTTT
once	TRBV30	-	TRBJ2-5	CAWSVRRLQETQYF	TGTGCCTGGAGTGTACGGCGACTACAAGAGACCCAGTACTTC
-	TRBV2	-	TRBJ1-6	CASSEERNNSPLHF	TGTGCCAGCAGTGAAGAGCGAAATAATTCACCCCTCCACTTT
-	TRBV5-4	TRBD1	TRBJ1-3	CASSKTGVRGNTIYF	TGTGCCAGCAGCAAGACAGGGGTTCGTGGAAACACCATATATTTT